The rows below give T cell receptor beta chains drawn from one sample of a study of cytotoxic CD8 clonotypes in ibrutinib-treated CLL. Profiled with immunoSEQ multiplex PCR; TCRdb holds only in-frame clones, not every one. The sample has 120,000 to 150,000 clones, around 77% seen once. The sequencing here drew on PBMCs, taken after 12 months of ibrutinib treatment. The source is a human donor with chronic lymphocytic leukemia. Both conserved end residues are part of each CDR3. The D gene is left open where the match is weak. Where a row states a size, it is once, few, many or the class of an expanded clone; other rows omit it.

CDR3	DNA	size	V	D	J
CASSVVVSDTQYF	TGTGCCAGCAGCGTAGTCGTCTCAGATACGCAGTATTTT	few	TRBV9	.	TRBJ2-3
CATSRELGENNSPLHF	TGTGCCACCAGCAGGGAACTCGGGGAAAATAATTCACCCCTCCACTTT	.	TRBV15	.	TRBJ1-6
CASSSLGLATKDEQFF	TGTGCCAGTAGTTCTCTGGGACTAGCGACCAAGGATGAGCAGTTCTTC	.	TRBV19	TRBD2	TRBJ2-1
CATSRDKVSQYF	TGTGCCACCAGCAGAGATAAGGTTTCCCAGTACTTC	.	TRBV15	.	TRBJ2-5
CASSETSGSTNEQFF	TGCGCCAGCAGTGAGACTAGCGGGAGCACCAATGAGCAGTTCTTC	once	TRBV10-1	TRBD2	TRBJ2-1
CAWSLGNSYEQYF	TGTGCCTGGAGCCTAGGAAACAGCTACGAGCAGTACTTC	few	TRBV30	.	TRBJ2-7
CASSLHQGFTEAFF	TGTGCCAGCAGCTTACATCAGGGTTTCACTGAAGCTTTCTTT	.	TRBV7-9	.	TRBJ1-1
CASSQSRTDTQYF	TGTGCCAGCAGCCAAAGCCGCACAGATACGCAGTATTTT	.	TRBV7-2	.	TRBJ2-3
CASRDRGYAGNTIYF	TGTGCCAGCAGGGACAGGGGGTATGCTGGAAACACCATATATTTT	.	TRBV28	TRBD1	TRBJ1-3
CASSPLGPPNEQYF	TGTGCCAGCTCACCATTGGGTCCGCCTAATGAGCAGTACTTC	.	TRBV18	.	TRBJ2-7
CASSEVITQYEQYF	TGTGCCAGCAGTGAAGTTATAACACAATACGAGCAGTACTTC	.	TRBV2	.	TRBJ2-7
CSASWYNEQFF	TGCAGTGCTAGTTGGTACAATGAGCAGTTCTTC	.	TRBV20-1	.	TRBJ2-1
CASSSAGTTRETQYF	TGCGCCAGCAGCTCGGCGGGGACCACGAGAGAGACCCAGTACTTC	once	TRBV5-1	.	TRBJ2-5
CASTLTHSYEQYF	TGTGCCAGCACCCTAACACATTCCTACGAGCAGTACTTC	.	TRBV7-2	.	TRBJ2-7
CASSLVQGNGYTF	TGCGCCAGCAGCTTGGTCCAGGGGAACGGCTACACCTTC	few	TRBV5-1	.	TRBJ1-2
CASSELGPIYGYTF	TGTGCCAGCAGTGAGTTAGGCCCAATCTATGGCTACACCTTC	few	TRBV25-1	.	TRBJ1-2
CASSFHSKAEKLFF	TGTGCCAGCAGTTTTCATAGTAAAGCGGAAAAACTGTTTTTT	.	TRBV28	.	TRBJ1-4
CATSRERTANEKLFF	TGTGCCACCAGCAGAGAGCGGACAGCGAATGAAAAACTGTTTTTT	.	TRBV15	.	TRBJ1-4
CASSPRQGGTYEQYF	TGCGCCAGCAGTCCACGACAGGGGGGAACCTACGAGCAGTACTTC	.	TRBV5-1	TRBD1	TRBJ2-7
CASSQGLDTQYF	TGTGCCAGCAGCCAGGGACTAGATACGCAGTATTTT	.	TRBV7-8	.	TRBJ2-3
CASSLAGLSWSEAGGNEQFF	TGTGCCAGCAGCTTAGCGGGTCTATCGTGGAGCGAGGCGGGGGGGAATGAGCAGTTCTTC	.	TRBV7-8	TRBD2	TRBJ2-1
CAISPRGRAYEQYF	TGTGCCATCAGTCCCAGGGGGCGCGCCTACGAGCAGTACTTC	.	TRBV10-3	TRBD1	TRBJ2-7
CASGTRLNEQFF	TGTGCCAGCGGAACCAGACTCAATGAGCAGTTCTTC	.	TRBV2	.	TRBJ2-1
CASSPGQKNTEAFF	TGTGCCAGCAGCCCGGGACAGAAGAACACTGAAGCTTTCTTT	.	TRBV5-4	TRBD1	TRBJ1-1
CASSPGGEYEQFF	TGTGCCAGCTCCCCCGGGGGGGAGTATGAGCAGTTCTTC	.	TRBV27	TRBD2	TRBJ2-1
CASSEARTSGTDEQFF	TGTGCCAGCAGTGAAGCGAGGACTAGCGGCACCGATGAGCAGTTCTTC	.	TRBV6-1	TRBD2	TRBJ2-1
CASSPRPNDNTGELFF	TGCGCCAGCAGCCCGAGACCGAACGACAACACCGGGGAGCTGTTTTTT	.	TRBV4-1	.	TRBJ2-2
CASRSSGELFF	TGTGCCAGCCGGAGTTCCGGGGAGCTGTTTTTT	few	TRBV9	.	TRBJ2-2
CASSEAPGRTETQYF	TGTGCCAGCAGTGAAGCGCCCGGACGGACGGAGACCCAGTACTTC	.	TRBV6-1	.	TRBJ2-5
CASSWAEMNTEAFF	TGTGCCAGCAGTTGGGCAGAAATGAACACTGAAGCTTTCTTT	.	TRBV6-1	.	TRBJ1-1
CASGLAEDNEQFF	TGTGCCAGCGGACTAGCGGAGGACAATGAGCAGTTCTTC	.	TRBV2	TRBD2	TRBJ2-1
CATSRDLGSELFF	TGTGCCACCAGCAGAGATCTGGGGTCGGAACTGTTTTTT	few	TRBV15	.	TRBJ1-4
CASSAGAGGTYEQYF	TGTGCCAGCAGCGCCGGCGCGGGAGGAACCTACGAGCAGTACTTC	.	TRBV7-2	TRBD2	TRBJ2-7
CASSLVSSGGYEQYF	TGTGCCAGCAGCTTAGTTTCTAGCGGGGGCTACGAGCAGTACTTC	.	TRBV7-9	TRBD2	TRBJ2-7
CAWTAIIGEKLFF	TGTGCCTGGACTGCTATTATTGGGGAAAAACTGTTTTTT	.	TRBV30	.	TRBJ1-4
CASSPQRDRYEQYF	TGTGCCAGCAGCCCCCAGCGGGACCGCTACGAGCAGTACTTC	.	TRBV2	TRBD2	TRBJ2-7
CASSPEKPEQYF	TGTGCCAGCAGTCCCGAGAAGCCCGAGCAGTACTTC	.	TRBV28	.	TRBJ2-7
CASSSGTGGPGELFF	TGTGCCAGCAGCTCAGGGACAGGGGGCCCCGGGGAGCTGTTTTTT	.	TRBV5-5	TRBD1	TRBJ2-2
CASSLARTGGTDTQYF	TGTGCCAGCAGCTTAGCCCGGACTGGGGGCACAGATACGCAGTATTTT	.	TRBV7-6	.	TRBJ2-3
CASNPQGAITDTQYF	TGTGCCAGCAACCCCCAGGGGGCAATCACAGATACGCAGTATTTT	.	TRBV9	TRBD1	TRBJ2-3
CASIRTSAGVNEQFF	TGTGCCAGTATTCGGACTAGTGCTGGCGTCAATGAGCAGTTCTTC	.	TRBV19	TRBD2	TRBJ2-1
CAWSRDAGAYNEQFF	TGTGCCTGGAGCCGAGATGCGGGGGCCTACAATGAGCAGTTCTTC	.	TRBV30	TRBD2	TRBJ2-1
CASSRPGGTTFPNEQFF	TGTGCCAGCAGCCGGCCGGGGGGGACTACTTTCCCCAATGAGCAGTTCTTC	.	TRBV13	TRBD2	TRBJ2-1
CASTLSLNQPQHF	TGTGCCAGCACCTTGTCTCTCAATCAGCCCCAGCATTTT	few	TRBV2	.	TRBJ1-5
CASSSLTSGGIQETQYF	TGTGCCAGCAGCTCATTAACTAGCGGGGGGATCCAAGAGACCCAGTACTTC	.	TRBV7-9	TRBD2	TRBJ2-5
CASSRRPGSEQYF	TGTGCCAGCAGTCGCCGCCCAGGTAGCGAGCAGTACTTC	.	TRBV6-5	.	TRBJ2-7
CASSVPGVANEKLFF	TGCGCCAGCAGCGTCCCAGGGGTAGCTAATGAAAAACTGTTTTTT	.	TRBV4-1	.	TRBJ1-4
CASSLVSPPNYGYTF	TGTGCCAGCAGCTTAGTCTCGCCACCGAACTATGGCTACACCTTC	.	TRBV7-6	.	TRBJ1-2
CASSSPEGGATYEQYF	TGTGCCAGCAGCTCCCCGGAGGGCGGGGCGACCTACGAGCAGTACTTC	.	TRBV7-9	.	TRBJ2-7
CASSITDSRDTIYF	TGTGCCAGTAGTATAACTGACTCTCGGGACACCATATATTTT	few	TRBV19	.	TRBJ1-3
CASRSAGVRAQHF	TGTGCCAGCAGGTCGGCGGGGGTTAGGGCCCAGCATTTT	.	TRBV28	.	TRBJ1-5
CASSLRQGGTGELFF	TGTGCCAGCAGCTTAAGACAGGGTGGGACCGGGGAGCTGTTTTTT	.	TRBV7-3	TRBD1	TRBJ2-2
CAISPGGRGADTQYF	TGTGCCATCAGTCCTGGAGGGAGGGGCGCAGATACGCAGTATTTT	.	TRBV10-3	TRBD2	TRBJ2-3
CASSPPPGYEQYF	TGTGCCAGCAGCCCCCCGCCGGGATACGAGCAGTACTTC	.	TRBV7-2	.	TRBJ2-7
CASSFGDASMTQYF	TGTGCCAGCAGCTTTGGGGACGCGTCGATGACCCAGTACTTC	.	TRBV5-6	.	TRBJ2-5
CASSHPTRSRDEQYF	TGTGCCAGCAGCCACCCCACGAGGTCCAGGGACGAGCAGTACTTC	.	TRBV5-4	.	TRBJ2-7
CASSPLRAGGHTDTQYF	TGTGCCAGCTCACCCCTTAGGGCGGGGGGTCACACAGATACGCAGTATTTT	.	TRBV18	TRBD2	TRBJ2-3